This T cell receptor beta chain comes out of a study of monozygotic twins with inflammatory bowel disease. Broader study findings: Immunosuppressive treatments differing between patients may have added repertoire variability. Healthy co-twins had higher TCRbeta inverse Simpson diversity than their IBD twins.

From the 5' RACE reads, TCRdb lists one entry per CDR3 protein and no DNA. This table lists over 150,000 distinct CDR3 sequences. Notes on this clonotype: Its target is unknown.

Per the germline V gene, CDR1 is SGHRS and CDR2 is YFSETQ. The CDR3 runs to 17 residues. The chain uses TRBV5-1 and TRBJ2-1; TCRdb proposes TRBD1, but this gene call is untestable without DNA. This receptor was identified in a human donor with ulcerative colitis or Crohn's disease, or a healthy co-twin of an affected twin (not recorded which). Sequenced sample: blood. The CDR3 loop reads CASSPAYSTSLPGGQFF. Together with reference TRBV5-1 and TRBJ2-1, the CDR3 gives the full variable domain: KAGVTQTPRYLIKTRGQQVTLSCSPISGHRSVSWYQQTPGQGLQFLFEYFSETQRNKGNFPGRFSGRQFSNSRSEMNVSTLELGDSALYLCASSPAYSTSLPGGQFFGPGTRLTVL.